Shown below are 9 T cell receptor beta chains from a single sample sequenced in a study of T cells expressing NK-cell markers. TCRdb re-called the 5' RACE reads and shows each CDR3 protein once, DNA omitted. There are 400,000 or so distinct CDR3 sequences in the sample, with approximately 12% held by the top ten. Sequenced input: blood T cells: a sorted CD56 or NKG2C T cell subset, CD4+ or CD8+ T cells, or bulk PBMC T cells (not recorded which). Source of these receptors: a woman in her fifties or sixties in good health.

The chain is built from TRBV3-1 and TRBJ2-1; lacking DNA, the TRBD1 call made by TCRdb goes unchecked. Germline V gene sequence: CDR1 LGHDT, CDR2 YNNKEL (reference sequence). The CDR3 consists of 12 residues. The CDR3 sequence is CASSLPAGEQFF.

J is TRBJ2-1 and V is TRBV7-2; TCRdb gives TRBD1 as the D gene, but with no DNA this cannot be confirmed. This CDR3 has 15 amino acids. Germline values: CDR1 SGHTA, CDR2 FQGNSA. The CDR3 protein is CASSPGVGLYNEQFF.

This chain uses TRBV5-1 with TRBJ2-2. The CDR3 is 15 residues long. Germline assignment: CDR1 SGHRS and CDR2 YFSETQ. CDR3 sequence reads: CASSLVLLNTGELFF.

The gene calls are TRBV7-9 and TRBJ2-1; TCRdb indicates TRBD2, and absent DNA this call remains unverified. CDR1 and CDR2 from the germline V gene are SEHNR and FQNEAQ (reference sequence). This CDR3 is 17 amino acids long. CDR3: CASSGVAGKPSYNEQFF.

The rearrangement joins TRBV5-1 to TRBJ1-2. From germline, CDR1 is SGHRS and CDR2 YFSETQ. The CDR3 runs 14 residues. CDR3 region: CASSRDLEAAGYTF.

This chain joins TRBV4-2 and TRBJ2-1; TCRdb designates TRBD2, a call that cannot be tested without DNA. The V gene's germline CDR1 is LGHNA and CDR2 YNFKEQ. This CDR3 spans 19 amino acids. The CDR3 sequence: CASSQDRTSGRGSYNEQFF.

The V call is TRBV19, the J call TRBJ2-7; the D call of TRBD1 rests on TCRdb alone, since no DNA is present to check it. The CDR3 consists of 12 residues. Germline V gene data show CDR1 as LNHDA and CDR2 as SQIVND (reference sequence). The CDR3 sequence is CASRGPFYEQYF.

CDR3: CASSLAEGASSYNEQFF. The gene calls are TRBV12-3 or TRBV12-4 and TRBJ2-1; TCRdb calls TRBD1, which cannot be checked without DNA. The CDR3 consists of 17 residues.

The rearrangement uses TRBV6-5 and TRBJ2-7; the D call of TRBD2 rests on TCRdb alone, since no DNA is present to check it. This CDR3 contains 15 residues. CDR1 and CDR2 from the germline V gene are MNHEY and SVGAGI. The CDR3 sequence: CASRLNAGTRTEQYF.